This record concerns one T cell receptor beta chain sequence. The antigen remains unidentified. The data originate from a study of cytomegalovirus exposure and HLA in healthy donors. Study observations and caveats: Rarity characterized most TCR sequences, yet some public TCRs appeared in many donors. A few chains tied to CMV proved CMV antigen-specific in vitro. Later on, an analysis found that several of the most significant clusters appeared to be linked to common viral pathogens, which included parvovirus B19.

The CDR3 is 12 amino acids. Per the germline V gene, CDR1 is LNHDA and CDR2 is SQIVND (reference sequence). The junction had 2 bases not matched to a gene; V was cut back by 4 bases and J by 6 bases. Primers: 60 Vbeta forward and 13 Jbeta reverse. Generated by immunoSEQ multiplex PCR, the TCRdb table keeps only in-frame clones and is missing some. This sample yields tens of thousands of clones, of which about 80% are seen a single time; around 4% belongs to the top ten. This TCR derives from a man aged 30 to 39 in good health and CMV-seronegative. The rearrangement joins TRBV19 to TRBJ2-7; TRBD1 agrees at 8 bases. The sample was PBMCs. The CDR3 protein is CASSSTGGEQYF. The CDR3 DNA is TGTGCCAGTAGTAGTACAGGGGGCGAGCAGTACTTC.